These 26 T cell receptor beta chains came from one sample sequenced in a study of B cell selection in AIRE deficiency. Libraries were prepared by immunoSEQ multiplex PCR; TCRdb keeps only in-frame clonotypes and omits some of them. In the table there are tens of thousands of clones, 94% of which are singletons. Sorted regulatory T cells were CD4-positive, CD25-high and CD127-low or negative. Input material: Tregs sorted from PBMCs. The receptors stem from a human donor with AIRE deficiency.

The CDR3 sequence is CASSLKGPGGNEQFF. The DNA of the CDR3 is TGTGCCAGCAGTTTAAAGGGGCCAGGCGGGAATGAGCAGTTCTTC. This chain connects TRBV27 to TRBJ2-1; D is possibly TRBD1 or TRBD2 (5 bases each). Germline lookup yields CDR1 MNHEY and CDR2 SMNVEV (reference sequence). The ends were cut back, 2 bases at V and 7 bases at J, with 15 bases in the middle. The CDR3 has 15 amino acids.

The V call is TRBV6-1, the J call TRBJ2-2, with a tentative D call TRBD1 (6 bases). The CDR3 covers 13 residues. Germline CDR1 and CDR2: MNHNS and SASEGT. V was shortened by 7 bases and J by 7 bases, with 13 bases between the two germline ends. This chain's CDR3 is CASNRQVVGELFF. The CDR3 DNA follows: TGTGCCAGCAACCGACAGGTGGTCGGGGAGCTGTTTTTT.

This clone was recorded only once. This sequence joins TRBV19 and TRBJ1-4; a possible D gene is TRBD1 (5 bases). Deletions cut 4 bases from V and 6 bases from J, with 21 bases between. The germline gives CDR1 LNHDA, CDR2 SQIVND (reference sequence). This CDR3 contains 17 residues. The CDR3 sequence is CASSTIHWTLNDEKLFF. The CDR3 DNA reads as TGTGCCAGTAGTACCATACACTGGACACTCAACGATGAAAAACTGTTTTTT.

Regarding this clone: Other nucleotide sequences in the sample specify the same CDR3. This chain connects TRBV5-1 to TRBJ2-5; no firm D call. The V gene's germline CDR1 is SGHRS and CDR2 YFSETQ. This CDR3 has 11 residues. Trimming took off 0 bases at V and 3 bases at J, with 0 bases between the two ends. The CDR3 is CASSLEETQYF. As DNA, the CDR3 is TGCGCCAGCAGCTTGGAAGAGACCCAGTACTTC.

The J gene is TRBJ2-2, the V gene TRBV19; D gene uncertain. Trimming cost V 2 bases and J 1 base, with 11 bases left between them. This CDR3 comprises 16 residues. Germline V gene data show CDR1 as LNHDA and CDR2 as SQIVND (reference sequence). For the CDR3, the DNA is TGTGCCAGTAGTATACGTTGGTGGCAGAACACCGGGGAGCTGTTTTTT. Its translation: CASSIRWWQNTGELFF.

The rearrangement links TRBV6-5 to TRBJ2-7; D might be TRBD1 (6 bases). Trimming left V 6 bases short and J 5 bases short, with 14 bases between. Germline CDR1 MNHEY, CDR2 SVGAGI. This CDR3 contains 13 residues. The CDR3 spells CASRTDRRNEQYF. The DNA for the CDR3 is TGTGCCAGCAGAACCGACAGGCGCAACGAGCAGTACTTC.

This clone qualifies as medium-sized (0.01 to 0.1%). The chain has TRBV15 and TRBJ2-7; the D is unclear. Germline V gene sequence: CDR1 LNHNV, CDR2 YYDKDF (reference sequence). The germline V and J ends were trimmed by 4 bases and 7 bases, with 11 bases remaining between them. This CDR3 is 12 amino acids long. The CDR3 sequence: CATSNRASEQYF. CDR3 in DNA: TGTGCCACCAGCAACCGAGCTTCAGAGCAGTACTTC.

The CDR3 DNA sequence: TGTGCCAGCAGCCCTACCACAGATACGCAGTATTTT. This sequence encodes CASSPTTDTQYF. The V and J genes are TRBV7-2 and TRBJ2-3; D ambiguous. The CDR3 runs 12 residues. The ends were cut back, 5 bases at V and 2 bases at J, with 5 bases in the middle. The V gene's germline CDR1 is SGHTA and CDR2 FQGNSA. Full variable domain (remainder filled in from reference TRBV7-2 and TRBJ2-3): GAGVSQSPSNKVTEKGKDVELRCDPISGHTALYWYRQSLGQGLEFLIYFQGNSAPDKSGLPSDRFSAERTGGSVSTLTIQRTQQEDSAVYLCASSPTTDTQYFGPGTRLTVL.

The V and J genes are TRBV19 and TRBJ2-5; 9 bases fit TRBD1. The CDR3 contains 14 residues. Per the germline V gene, CDR1 is LNHDA and CDR2 is SQIVND (reference sequence). V dropped 1 base and J dropped 4; count of bases not matched to a gene: 1. The CDR3 coding sequence is TGTGCCAGTAGTATAGGGGGACAGGGAGAGACCCAGTACTTC. Residues: CASSIGGQGETQYF.

This chain uses TRBV6-5 with TRBJ1-6; 9 nucleotides match TRBD1. Germline CDR1 reads MNHEY; CDR2 reads SVGAGI. J was trimmed by 10 bases and V by 0 bases; bases with no gene match: 4. The CDR3 loop spans 15 amino acids. This CDR3 is CASSYSGTGQSPLHF. The CDR3 DNA reads as TGTGCCAGCAGTTACTCCGGGACAGGGCAGTCACCCCTCCACTTT.

The chain links TRBV4-3 to TRBJ1-2; TRBD1 matches 8 bases. Germline CDR1 and CDR2: LGHNA and YSLEER. The CDR3 loop spans 15 amino acids. V lost 4 bases, J lost 5 bases, and 9 bases stayed unmatched. CDR3 sequence reads: CASSRGDRGTYGYTF. DNA for the CDR3: TGCGCCAGCAGCCGTGGAGACAGGGGAACGTATGGCTACACCTTC.

The rearrangement uses TRBV27 and TRBJ1-2; 7 bases are a match to TRBD1. This CDR3 region has 14 residues. V was pared by 5 bases and J by 4 bases, with 7 bases of the junction left unmatched. The V gene's germline CDR1 is MNHEY and CDR2 SMNVEV (reference sequence). Here the CDR3 reads CASSPGQVLYGYTF. In nucleotides, the CDR3 is TGTGCCAGCAGTCCCGGACAGGTACTCTATGGCTACACCTTC.

This clone has just a few counts. V usage is TRBV6-5 and J usage is TRBJ2-3; unclear D gene. Trimming took off 2 bases at V and 14 bases at J, with 11 bases between the two ends. This CDR3 spans 11 amino acids. CDR1 and CDR2 (germline): MNHEY, SVGAGI. CDR3 residues: CASSYERSLYF. CDR3 bases: TGTGCCAGCAGTTACGAGCGTAGTTTGTATTTT.

The V call is TRBV7-9, the J call TRBJ1-2, with a tentative D call TRBD1 (5 bases). There are 14 residues in the CDR3. The V and J ends lost 3 bases and 2 bases respectively, with 10 bases between them. Germline V gene data show CDR1 as SEHNR and CDR2 as FQNEAQ (reference sequence). Here the CDR3 DNA reads TGTGCCAGCAGCTTTGTACAGGCAAACTATGGCTACACCTTC. This encodes CASSFVQANYGYTF.

This clone was detected once. The rearrangement links TRBV5-1 to TRBJ2-1; the match to TRBD2 covers 9 bases. J lost 9 bases, V lost 7 bases, and 8 bases had no gene match. CDR3 length equals 13 residues. CDR1 and CDR2 from the germline V gene are SGHRS and YFSETQ. CDR3 sequence reads: CASCSLAGSEQFF. CDR3 coding DNA: TGCGCCAGCTGTTCCCTAGCGGGATCTGAGCAGTTCTTC.

The chain uses TRBV25-1 and TRBJ1-1; D not certain. The CDR3 spans 13 residues. Germline lookup yields CDR1 MGHDK and CDR2 SYGVNS. The V end was cut by 4 bases, the J end by 4 bases, with 10 bases between. The CDR3 reads CASSVASGTEAFF. CDR3 coding DNA: TGTGCCAGCAGTGTGGCGTCCGGCACTGAAGCTTTCTTT.

This clone has a single count. The chain carries TRBV7-2 and TRBJ1-2; D is perhaps TRBD1 (6 bases). The CDR3 has 19 residues. From germline, CDR1 is SGHTA and CDR2 FQGNSA. The V end was cut by 0 bases, the J end by 4 bases, with 24 bases between. Here the CDR3 reads CASSLAYRAGGPSLYGYTF. In DNA, the CDR3 is TGTGCCAGCAGCTTAGCTTACCGGGCCGGGGGGCCATCCCTCTATGGCTACACCTTC.

This clone was seen only once. The CDR3, as DNA: TGTGCCAGCAGCTTTTCCGGGGGATATTCCACCGGGGAGCTGTTTTTT. Translating it yields CASSFSGGYSTGELFF. The chain has TRBV7-9 and TRBJ2-2, with D possibly matching TRBD2 (6 bases). The V end lost 3 bases, the J end lost 4 bases, and 15 bases lay between the germline ends. This CDR3 region has 16 residues. Per germline, CDR1 SEHNR and CDR2 FQNEAQ (reference sequence).

This CDR3 is CASSLDPYRPLSSGANVLTF. The CDR3 nucleotides read TGTGCCAGCAGCTTAGATCCTTACAGGCCTTTAAGCTCTGGGGCCAACGTCCTGACTTTC. This chain connects TRBV11-2 to TRBJ2-6; maybe TRBD1 (5 bases). V lost 0 bases, J lost 0 bases, and 18 bases lay in between. The V gene's germline CDR1 is SGHAT and CDR2 FQNNGV. There are 20 residues in the CDR3.

The chain carries TRBV15 and TRBJ1-4; D not certain. The CDR3 loop spans 16 amino acids. CDR1 is LNHNV, CDR2 YYDKDF, per germline (reference sequence). V lost 0 bases to trimming and J lost 8 bases, with 16 bases between them. The chain's CDR3 is CATSRDLGALSEKLFF. CDR3 nucleotides: TGTGCCACCAGCAGAGATCTGGGTGCATTAAGCGAAAAACTGTTTTTT.

J is TRBJ2-2 and V is TRBV28; D tentatively reads TRBD1 or TRBD2 (6 bases each). CDR1 is MDHEN and CDR2 is SYDVKM in the germline V gene. Trimming stripped 3 bases from V and 6 bases from J, with 14 bases between. The CDR3 is made up of 15 amino acids. The CDR3 DNA reads as TGTGCCAGCAGTTTGGGGGGCCGAAGCGCCGGGGAGCTGTTTTTT. Translating it yields CASSLGGRSAGELFF.

The V call is TRBV7-3, the J call TRBJ2-1; 7 nucleotides line up with TRBD2. The germline V gene encodes CDR1 SGHTA and CDR2 FQGTGA. This CDR3 comprises 14 residues. J was trimmed by 2 bases and V by 5 bases; bases with no gene match: 3. The CDR3 nucleotides are TGTGCCAGCAGCCCCGGACTAGCCTACAATGAGCAGTTCTTC. This encodes CASSPGLAYNEQFF.

In DNA, the CDR3 is TGTGCCAGTAGTATCCGCTTAGGAGGGGGCTACGAGCAGTACTTC. Protein product: CASSIRLGGGYEQYF. The chain uses TRBV19 and TRBJ2-5; the D gene could be TRBD1 or TRBD2 (6 bases each). The end of the DNA aligns better with TRBJ2-7, so the J call may be wrong. Germline loops: CDR1 LNHDA, CDR2 SQIVND (reference sequence). The CDR3 runs 15 residues.

This chain joins TRBV30 and TRBJ1-2; D uncertain. The V end lost 4 bases, the J end lost 8 bases, and 11 bases lay between the germline ends. The CDR3 contains 11 residues. Germline V lookup: CDR1 GTSNPN, CDR2 SVGIG (reference sequence). CDR3 coding DNA: TGTGCCTGGATAGGTCGTTACGGCTACACCTTC. This gives the protein CAWIGRYGYTF.

This chain uses TRBV1 with TRBJ2-7; the table calls TRBD2, which could not be checked here. TRBV1 is given as a pseudogene. This CDR3 is 17 amino acids long. As DNA, the CDR3 is TGCACCAGCAGCCATCCTCCTTGGGGGGAGATCCCCCTAGAGCAGTACTTC. As protein: CTSSHPPWGEIPLEQYF.

This clone has just one count. The rearrangement links TRBV5-4 to TRBJ2-7; D perhaps matches TRBD2 (5 bases). The germline gives CDR1 SGHNT, CDR2 YYREEE (reference sequence). CDR3 size: 14 residues. Trimming stripped 4 bases from V and 1 base from J, with 12 bases between. For the CDR3, the DNA is TGTGCCAGCAGCCCACCGGGAAATTCCTACGAGCAGTACTTC. Encoded protein: CASSPPGNSYEQYF.